What follows are 16 T cell receptor beta chains derived from one specimen sequenced in a study of CD8 T cells in Susac syndrome. An input of 0.5 to 1 ug of RNA was subjected to reverse transcription using random hexamers. TCRdb re-derived calls from the immunoSEQ multiplex PCR reads in MiXCR, one entry per CDR3 protein. The sample consists of about 290,000 distinct CDR3 sequences, 89% of them appearing once. The sample comprised CD8+ T cells from PBMCs. The receptors were gathered from a human donor with multiple sclerosis.

Here the CDR3 DNA reads TGCGCCAGCAGCCAAGTACAGGGATCGTTGCAGTACTTC. Protein product: CASSQVQGSLQYF. The chain combines TRBV4-1 with TRBJ2-7, with D possibly matching TRBD1 (6 bases). The V and J ends lost 1 base and 9 bases respectively, with 13 bases between them. Germline V gene data show CDR1 as MGHRA and CDR2 as YSYEKL. This CDR3 has 13 residues.

The chain combines TRBV11-2 with TRBJ2-7; D gene unclear. V lost 5 bases and J 3 bases, leaving 14 bases between the germline ends. Germline CDR1 SGHAT, CDR2 FQNNGV. This CDR3 spans 14 amino acids. The CDR3, as DNA: TGTGCCAGCAGCCGCCCCGTCAGGAACTACGAGCAGTACTTC. It yields the protein CASSRPVRNYEQYF.

This chain links TRBV20-1 with TRBJ2-4; D is possibly TRBD1 (6 bases). The ends were cut back, 1 base at V and 9 bases at J, with 13 bases in the middle. This CDR3 contains 13 residues. CDR1 and CDR2 (germline): DFQATT, SNEGSKA (reference sequence). CDR3 nucleotides: TGCAGTGCTAGAGTCAGGGGATCGGTCATTCAGTACTTC. Amino acids: CSARVRGSVIQYF.

The V call is TRBV11-1, the J call TRBJ2-7, with 8 bases fitting TRBD1. The germline V gene has CDR1 SGHAT and CDR2 FQDESV (reference sequence). The CDR3 loop spans 15 amino acids. V lost 5 bases to trimming and J lost 2 bases; unmatched junction nucleotides: 8. CDR3 sequence reads: CASSTTGQGPYEQYF. DNA of the CDR3: TGTGCCAGCAGCACCACAGGACAGGGACCCTACGAGCAGTACTTC.

CDR3 loop: CSVEVQHYGYTF. The CDR3 DNA reads as TGCAGCGTTGAAGTACAACACTATGGCTACACCTTC. The V call is TRBV29-1, the J call TRBJ1-2; D unclear. Deletions cut 1 base from V and 3 bases from J, with 6 bases between. The CDR3 runs to 12 residues. CDR1 is SQVTM, CDR2 ANQGSEA, per germline.

The chain is built from TRBV12-3 or TRBV12-4 and TRBJ2-1; no reliable D call. The CDR3 runs 15 residues. The V end was cut by 8 bases, the J end by 5 bases, with 19 bases between. DNA for the CDR3: TGTGCCAGCTCTCTTTCCCCTAGTCAACACAATGAGCAGTTCTTC. It encodes CASSLSPSQHNEQFF.

The chain carries TRBV5-6 and TRBJ2-7; D gene unclear. CDR1 is SGHDT and CDR2 is YYEEEE in the germline V gene. V was trimmed by 1 base and J by 7 bases, leaving 18 bases between them. This CDR3 has 15 residues. CDR3 sequence (DNA): TGTGCCAGCAGCTTGTCGGCAGCTCCTACGGTGGAGCAGTACTTC. Its protein is CASSLSAAPTVEQYF.

This sequence joins TRBV27 and TRBJ2-1; D unresolved. This CDR3 contains 13 residues. Per the germline V gene, CDR1 is MNHEY and CDR2 is SMNVEV (reference sequence). Trimming shortened V by 2 bases and J by 4 bases, and 6 bases separated the two germline ends. The CDR3 is CASSLTTYNEQFF. The DNA of the CDR3 is TGTGCCAGCAGTTTAACCACATACAATGAGCAGTTCTTC.

This rearrangement joins TRBV3-1 to TRBJ2-7; D gene ambiguous. V lost 0 bases and J lost 2, with 5 bases in between. Germline-derived CDR1 and CDR2 are LGHDT and YNNKEL (reference sequence). The CDR3 has 13 amino acids. For the CDR3, the DNA is TGTGCCAGCAGCCAAGACTACCCCTACGAGCAGTACTTC. Translating it yields CASSQDYPYEQYF.

The rearrangement links TRBV20-1 to TRBJ2-5; 12 bases agree with TRBD2. In germline, CDR1 is DFQATT, CDR2 SNEGSKA (reference sequence). The ends lost 0 bases at V and 4 bases at J; junction bases unmatched: 9. The CDR3 has 17 amino acids. DNA of the CDR3: TGCAGTGCTAGAGATCCCCGGACTAGCGGGGAGCGAGAGACCCAGTACTTC. It codes for CSARDPRTSGERETQYF.

The J gene is TRBJ2-7, the V gene TRBV7-8, with 7 bases matching TRBD1. CDR1 is SGHVS and CDR2 is FQNEAQ in the germline V gene. V was pared by 7 bases and J by 0 bases, with 9 bases of the junction left unmatched. The CDR3 loop spans 15 amino acids. This CDR3 is CASTQGDTLSYEQYF. The CDR3 DNA reads TGTGCCAGCACCCAGGGGGACACCCTCTCCTACGAGCAGTACTTC.

This rearrangement joins TRBV29-1 to TRBJ2-3; TRBD1 is a possible D gene (6 bases). CDR1 and CDR2 (germline): SQVTM, ANQGSEA. The CDR3 covers 15 residues. V was clipped by 1 base and J by 0 bases, with 11 bases between them. The CDR3 loop is CSVEGGQPSTDTQYF. The CDR3 region has the DNA TGCAGCGTTGAAGGTGGACAGCCTAGCACAGATACGCAGTATTTT.

The chain couples TRBV7-9 to TRBJ2-2; D gene unclear. CDR3 size: 10 residues. V lost 6 bases, J lost 11 bases, and 7 bases lay in between. The germline V gene has CDR1 SEHNR and CDR2 FQNEAQ (reference sequence). CDR3 region: CASSHEELFF. In DNA form, the CDR3 reads TGTGCCAGCAGTCACGAAGAGCTGTTTTTT.

In nucleotides, the CDR3 is TGTGCCAGCAGCTTCTTCCGGGAGACCCAGTACTTC. It is translated as CASSFFRETQYF. V and J are TRBV5-4 and TRBJ2-5; D gene uncertain. The V end was cut by 2 bases, the J end by 5 bases, with 7 bases between. The CDR3 is 12 amino acids. The germline CDR1 and CDR2 sequences are SGHNT and YYREEE (reference sequence).

The chain combines TRBV29-1 with TRBJ1-1; TRBD1 agrees at 8 bases. After removal of 0 bases from V and 2 bases from J, the junction contained 8 bases not matched to a gene. Germline V gives CDR1 SQVTM, CDR2 ANQGSEA. The CDR3 consists of 16 residues. As DNA, the CDR3 is TGCAGCGTTGAAGATTTTAGGACAGGGACAAACACTGAAGCTTTCTTT. It encodes CSVEDFRTGTNTEAFF.

The chain combines TRBV6-1 with TRBJ2-3; no firm D call. With 7 bases removed from V and 0 bases from J, the gap between germline ends came to 11 bases. Per germline, CDR1 MNHNS and CDR2 SASEGT. The CDR3 extends over 14 amino acids. The CDR3 bases are TGTGCCAGCATGGCGCGTCCTAGCACAGATACGCAGTATTTT. The encoded protein is CASMARPSTDTQYF.